Each of the 27 T cell receptor beta chains below was sequenced from the same sample in a study of CD8 T cells in ankylosing spondylitis. TCRdb itself ran the 5' RACE reads through MiXCR, one entry per CDR3 protein. The table has more than 400,000 distinct CDR3 sequences, about 5% seen once; the top ten hold around 3.5%. The antigens of these receptors remain unknown. General study points: Ankylosing spondylitis blood appeared to be characterized by a TCR beta motif of 7 to 9 highly homologous variants.

Material: blood, either unsorted or a sorted T cell fraction (not recorded which). The receptor source for this set is a male donor with ankylosing spondylitis.

This clonotype was counted only a few times. The V gene is TRBV30, the J gene TRBJ1-4, with D uncertain. There are 13 residues in the CDR3. Germline-derived CDR1 and CDR2 are GTSNPN and SVGIG (reference sequence). V was cut by 7 bases and J by 0 bases, with 9 bases left in between. CDR3 coding DNA: TGTGCCTTACTGCGGTCAACTAATGAAAAACTGTTTTTT. Amino acid sequence: CALLRSTNEKLFF. Full variable domain (outside the CDR3, taken from reference TRBV30 and TRBJ1-4): SQTIHQWPATLVQPVGSPLSLECTVEGTSNPNLYWYRQAAGRGLQLLFYSVGIGQISSEVPQNLSASRPQDRQFILSSKKLLLSDSGFYLCALLRSTNEKLFFGSGTQLSVL.

This clonotype was counted ten times or more. The V and J genes are TRBV29-1 and TRBJ1-2; 11 bases are a match to TRBD1. The trim removed 6 bases at V and 1 base at J, leaving 4 bases unmatched. Germline V gives CDR1 SQVTM, CDR2 ANQGSEA. The CDR3 contains 14 residues. As DNA, the CDR3 is TGCAGCGTAGCCGGGACAGGGGGTAACTATGGCTACACCTTC. Residues: CSVAGTGGNYGYTF.

This clonotype was seen a handful of times. The genes are TRBV20-1 and TRBJ1-1; D call uncertain. Germline assignment: CDR1 DFQATT and CDR2 SNEGSKA (reference sequence). This CDR3 is built from 14 residues. The germline V and J ends were trimmed by 6 bases and 1 base, with 15 bases remaining between them. CDR3 sequence (DNA): TGCAGTGCCAACAAAGCCGACACGAACACTGAAGCTTTCTTT. Translated, it gives CSANKADTNTEAFF.

This clonotype was recorded at least ten times. This chain connects TRBV7-2 to TRBJ1-1; TRBD1 matches at 7 bases. The CDR3 is 14 amino acids. Unmatched junction bases numbered 8, after V lost 5 bases and J lost 5 bases. Germline V gene sequence: CDR1 SGHTA, CDR2 FQGNSA. Written as DNA, the CDR3 is TGTGCCAGCAGCCGCATAAGGGGGCGGACTGAAGCTTTCTTT. Translated, it gives CASSRIRGRTEAFF.

This clonotype was seen more than once but under ten times. The chain joins TRBV6-1 to TRBJ1-5, with D maybe TRBD1 (5 bases). The CDR3 is made up of 18 amino acids. V gave up 6 bases and J gave up 4 bases, with 25 bases separating them. Germline V CDR1 and CDR2: MNHNS, SASEGT. CDR3 region: CASSPWAGERGNNQPQHF. The CDR3 DNA reads as TGTGCCAGCAGCCCCTGGGCAGGAGAGCGGGGGAATAATCAGCCCCAGCATTTT.

This clonotype was recorded at least ten times. V gene TRBV28 combines with J gene TRBJ2-2; a weak D match, TRBD2 (5 bases). Trimming left V 6 bases short and J 6 bases short, with 11 bases between. The CDR3 is 13 amino acids. Germline CDR1 is MDHEN and CDR2 is SYDVKM. The CDR3 nucleotides are TGTGCCAGCAGCCAAGGGAGCTCCGGGGAGCTGTTTTTT. As protein: CASSQGSSGELFF.

With regard to this clonotype: A single base separates this from a much larger clone, so it may be a read error. The rearrangement links TRBV24-1 to TRBJ2-6, with D possibly TRBD2 on 5 matching bases. Germline V lookup: CDR1 KGHDR, CDR2 SFDVKD. The ends were cut back, 9 bases at V and 0 bases at J, with 11 bases in the middle. The CDR3 is 15 amino acids. This chain's CDR3 is CATRGGISGANVLTF. CDR3 in DNA: TGTGCCACCCGTGGAGGTATCTCTGGGGCCAACGTCCTGACTTTC.

This clonotype came up many times. One junction end disagrees with the germline gene, perhaps due to a read error. The chain joins TRBV6-1 to TRBJ1-2; D is uncertain. CDR1 is MNHNS, CDR2 SASEGT, per germline. This CDR3 has 13 amino acids. The CDR3 bases are TGTACCAGCAGTGAACTTGGTGGCTATGGCTACACCTTC. It specifies CTSSELGGYGYTF.

Many counts were recorded for this clonotype. The chain links TRBV7-9 to TRBJ2-7; D gene uncertain. The V end lost 9 bases, the J end lost 4 bases, and 4 bases lay between the germline ends. Germline V lookup: CDR1 SEHNR, CDR2 FQNEAQ (reference sequence). The length of the CDR3 is 9 residues. CDR3 protein: CASYYEQYF. In DNA form, the CDR3 reads TGTGCCAGTTATTACGAGCAGTACTTC.

This clonotype was counted only a few times. This chain connects TRBV29-1 to TRBJ2-7; the D is unclear. The CDR3 consists of 13 residues. V lost 7 bases to trimming and J lost 0 bases, with 13 bases between them. Germline lookup yields CDR1 SQVTM and CDR2 ANQGSEA. In DNA form, the CDR3 reads TGCAGCGCAAAGACGGCTAGCTCCTACGAGCAGTACTTC. Its translation is CSAKTASSYEQYF.

This clonotype was picked up many times. The rearrangement links TRBV5-1 to TRBJ2-7; 7 positions agree with TRBD1. The junction had 11 bases not matched to a gene; V was cut back by 3 bases and J by 2 bases. Germline CDR1 reads SGHRS; CDR2 reads YFSETQ. The CDR3 covers 16 residues. CDR3 amino acids: CASSSRGQLHTYEQYF. The CDR3 DNA follows: TGCGCCAGCAGCTCGAGGGGGCAGCTCCATACCTACGAGCAGTACTTC.

This clonotype appeared a few times. The chain joins TRBV4-1 to TRBJ2-1; D is unclear. This CDR3 spans 14 amino acids. Trimming took off 0 bases at V and 8 bases at J, with 11 bases between the two ends. Germline-derived CDR1 and CDR2 are MGHRA and YSYEKL. Here the CDR3 DNA reads TGCGCCAGCAGCCAAGATGTAATTCAAGATGAGCAGTTCTTC. Its translation: CASSQDVIQDEQFF.

The sample holds many counts of this clonotype. The V and J genes are TRBV27 and TRBJ2-3; D gene ambiguous. The germline CDR1 and CDR2 sequences are MNHEY and SMNVEV (reference sequence). V dropped 4 bases and J dropped 5 bases, with 7 bases sitting between them. This CDR3 is 12 amino acids long. CDR3 sequence: CASSSVGDTQYF. The CDR3 nucleotides are TGTGCCAGCAGTTCCGTGGGAGATACGCAGTATTTT.

At least ten counts were recorded for this clonotype. This chain links TRBV27 with TRBJ2-3, with 11 bases matching TRBD2. V dropped 3 bases and J dropped 1; count of bases not matched to a gene: 6. This CDR3 spans 17 amino acids. From germline, CDR1 is MNHEY and CDR2 SMNVEV (reference sequence). This CDR3 reads CASSFSGGAWGTDTQYF. CDR3 nucleotide sequence: TGTGCCAGCAGTTTTAGCGGGGGGGCTTGGGGCACAGATACGCAGTATTTT.

This clonotype occurred many times. DNA for the CDR3: TGCGCCAGCAGCTTGGCCACTGGTCTGGGTTGGGACAATGAGCAGTTCTTC. It encodes CASSLATGLGWDNEQFF. The rearrangement links TRBV5-1 to TRBJ2-1; D is ambiguous. V was pared by 0 bases and J by 5 bases, with 18 bases between. Germline V gene sequence: CDR1 SGHRS, CDR2 YFSETQ. The length of the CDR3 is 17 residues.

This clonotype came up many times. The chain is built from TRBV20-1 and TRBJ1-5; TRBD1 might be the D (5 bases). There are 13 residues in the CDR3. Germline loops: CDR1 DFQATT, CDR2 SNEGSKA (reference sequence). Trimming left V 6 bases short and J 2 bases short, with 11 bases between. The CDR3 bases are TGCAGTGCCAGGGTGGAGGGCAATCAGCCCCAGCATTTT. This sequence encodes CSARVEGNQPQHF.

This clonotype was counted ten times or more. The rearrangement links TRBV29-1 to TRBJ2-1, with 8 bases matching TRBD2. The CDR3 loop spans 13 amino acids. From germline, CDR1 is SQVTM and CDR2 ANQGSEA. The CDR3 region is CSSRGGVKVEQFF. The CDR3 nucleotides are TGCAGTTCCCGGGGGGGCGTAAAGGTTGAGCAGTTCTTC.

Remarks on this clonotype: One end of the junction varies from germline; a read error may be responsible. The rearrangement uses TRBV12-3 or TRBV12-4 and TRBJ2-7; D is unclear. This CDR3 has 11 residues. The CDR3 loop is CASSFSYGQYF. In DNA form, the CDR3 reads TGTGCCAGCTCCTTTTCCTACGGGCAGTACTTC.

As regards this clonotype: One end of the junction fails to match germline, which may point to a read error. V gene TRBV7-2 combines with J gene TRBJ2-7; tentative D call: TRBD1 (5 bases). Looked up from germline, CDR1 is SGHTA and CDR2 is FQGNSA. This CDR3 has 11 residues. CDR3 amino acids: CASSISGAVEF. The CDR3, as DNA: TGTGCCAGCAGCATCAGTGGGGCCGTGGAATTC.

This clonotype was counted many times. The rearrangement joins TRBV27 to TRBJ1-2; D is undetermined. This CDR3 is 15 amino acids long. Trimming pared 3 bases from V and 7 bases from J, leaving 18 bases between. The germline CDR1 and CDR2 sequences are MNHEY and SMNVEV (reference sequence). The CDR3 protein is CASSFSSALEFGYTF. The CDR3 DNA reads TGTGCCAGCAGTTTCTCTTCGGCCCTTGAGTTTGGCTACACCTTC.

This clonotype was found many times. The chain has TRBV24-1 and TRBJ2-7; TRBD1 aligns across 7 bases. Germline-derived CDR1 and CDR2 are KGHDR and SFDVKD. Trimming took 4 bases from V and 0 from J; bases not matched to a gene: 8. The CDR3 loop spans 16 amino acids. This CDR3 is CATSDSRTGYSYEQYF. The CDR3 DNA reads as TGTGCCACCAGTGACTCCAGGACAGGATACTCCTACGAGCAGTACTTC.

The sample holds many counts of this clonotype. The rearrangement joins TRBV5-1 to TRBJ2-2; 9 positions agree with TRBD1. This CDR3 is built from 15 residues. V lost 3 bases and J lost 6; bases outside the gene matches: 6. Per germline, CDR1 SGHRS and CDR2 YFSETQ. The CDR3 reads CASSSGQGIPGELFF. The DNA of the CDR3 is TGCGCCAGCAGCTCAGGACAGGGGATTCCCGGGGAGCTGTTTTTT.

The genes are TRBV4-3 and TRBJ2-1; no reliable D call. The CDR3 contains 16 residues. Germline V gene lookup returns CDR1 LGHNA and CDR2 YSLEER. V was trimmed by 0 bases and J by 4 bases, leaving 13 bases between them. DNA for the CDR3: TGCGCCAGCAGCCAAGAAGCCTTTCTCGGGTACAATGAGCAGTTCTTC. Protein sequence: CASSQEAFLGYNEQFF.

This clonotype was observed a few times. The genes are TRBV20-1 and TRBJ2-1, with D perhaps TRBD1 (7 bases). CDR1 is DFQATT and CDR2 is SNEGSKA in the germline V gene (reference sequence). This CDR3 spans 12 amino acids. V was cut by 5 bases and J by 10 bases, with 15 bases left in between. The CDR3 DNA reads TGCAGTGCTGTTTTTCCAGGGGGGGAGCAGTTCTTC. It encodes CSAVFPGGEQFF.

This clonotype was seen many times. This chain connects TRBV5-1 to TRBJ2-5, with D possibly being TRBD1 or TRBD2 (5 bases each). Trimming took 4 bases from V and 1 from J, leaving 11 bases between them. Germline CDR1 and CDR2: SGHRS and YFSETQ. The CDR3 totals 14 residues. This CDR3 reads CASSLQGTQETQYF. In nucleotides, the CDR3 is TGCGCCAGCAGCCTCCAAGGGACCCAAGAGACCCAGTACTTC.

The gene calls are TRBV7-2 and TRBJ1-1, with 8 positions matching TRBD1. The CDR3 is 13 amino acids. V was clipped by 2 bases and J by 11 bases; unmatched bases: 7. Per the germline V gene, CDR1 is SGHTA and CDR2 is FQGNSA. The DNA of the CDR3 is TGTGCCAGCAGCTTACGGACAGGGCGACGGGCTTTCTTT. Its protein is CASSLRTGRRAFF.

This clonotype was found many times. The chain recombines TRBV6-2 or TRBV6-3 with TRBJ1-5; tentative D call: TRBD1 (6 bases). Germline V gene data show CDR1 as MNHEY and CDR2 as SVGEGT. V lost 6 bases and J lost 1, with 10 bases in between. The CDR3 sequence is 14 residues long. The CDR3 coding sequence is TGTGCCAGCAGGTGGACAGCGAGCAATCAGCCCCAGCATTTT. It is translated as CASRWTASNQPQHF.